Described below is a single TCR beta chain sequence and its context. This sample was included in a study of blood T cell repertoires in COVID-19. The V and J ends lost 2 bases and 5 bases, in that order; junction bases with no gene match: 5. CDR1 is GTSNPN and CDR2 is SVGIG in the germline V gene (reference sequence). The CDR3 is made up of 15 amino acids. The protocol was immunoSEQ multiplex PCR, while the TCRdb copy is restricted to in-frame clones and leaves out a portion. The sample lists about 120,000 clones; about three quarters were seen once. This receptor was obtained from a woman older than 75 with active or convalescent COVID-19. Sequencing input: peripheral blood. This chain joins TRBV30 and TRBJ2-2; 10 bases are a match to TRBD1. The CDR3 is CAWSYGQGVTGELFF. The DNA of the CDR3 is TGTGCCTGGAGTTACGGACAGGGGGTTACCGGGGAGCTGTTTTTT.